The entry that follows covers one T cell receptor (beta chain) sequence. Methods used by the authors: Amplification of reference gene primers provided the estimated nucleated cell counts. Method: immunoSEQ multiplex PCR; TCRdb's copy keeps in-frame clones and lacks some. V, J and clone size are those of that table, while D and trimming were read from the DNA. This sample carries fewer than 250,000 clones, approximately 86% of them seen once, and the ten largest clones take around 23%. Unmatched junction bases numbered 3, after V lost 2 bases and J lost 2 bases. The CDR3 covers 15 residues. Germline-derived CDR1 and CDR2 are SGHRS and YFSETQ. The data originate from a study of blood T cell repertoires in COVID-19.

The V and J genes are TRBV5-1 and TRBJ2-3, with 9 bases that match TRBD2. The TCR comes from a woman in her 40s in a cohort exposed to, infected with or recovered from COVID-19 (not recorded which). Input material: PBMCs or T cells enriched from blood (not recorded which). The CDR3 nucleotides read TGCGCCAGCAGCTTATCTAGCGGGGTCACAGATACGCAGTATTTT. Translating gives CASSLSSGVTDTQYF.